The 14 T cell receptor beta chains listed next were all sequenced from one sample in a study of Ad26.COV2.S vaccination and SARS-CoV-2 variants. TCRdb's copy holds only in-frame clones and misses some; the assay was immunoSEQ multiplex PCR. The sample yields around 100,000 clones, approximately 82% seen once. This specimen consisted of peripheral blood, obtained after recovery from COVID-19. These TCRs come from a human donor who had recovered from COVID-19.

The chain joins TRBV10-1 to TRBJ2-5; D is ambiguous. V was pared by 7 bases and J by 5 bases, with 14 bases between. The CDR3 extends over 13 amino acids. Germline CDR1 is WNHNN and CDR2 is SYGVQD (reference sequence). The DNA of the CDR3 is TGCGCCAGCATGAACCGAATGCAGGAGACCCAGTACTTC. It encodes CASMNRMQETQYF.

The CDR3 coding sequence is TGTGCCAGCTGCCGGGACCACACTTACAATGAGCAGTTCTTC. As protein: CASCRDHTYNEQFF. The V gene is TRBV11-2, the J gene TRBJ2-1; either TRBD1 or TRBD2 may supply D (5 bases each). The CDR3 contains 14 residues. V was shortened by 8 bases and J by 4 bases, with 15 bases between the two germline ends. Germline V gene data show CDR1 as SGHAT and CDR2 as FQNNGV.

The chain has TRBV14 and TRBJ1-1; D perhaps matches TRBD1 (6 bases). In germline, CDR1 is SGHDN, CDR2 FVKESK. This CDR3 is built from 13 residues. Trimming removed 4 bases from V and 7 bases from J, with 13 bases in between. This chain's CDR3 is CASSRTGRFEAFF. The CDR3 DNA reads as TGTGCCAGCAGCCGAACAGGGAGATTTGAAGCTTTCTTT. Looking up the rest from reference TRBV14 and TRBJ1-1 gives the full variable domain: EAGVTQFPSHSVIEKGQTVTLRCDPISGHDNLYWYRRVMGKEIKFLLHFVKESKQDESGMPNNRFLAERTGGTYSTLKVQPAELEDSGVYFCASSRTGRFEAFFGQGTRLTVV.

This chain joins TRBV6-2 or TRBV6-3 and TRBJ1-2; perhaps TRBD1 as D (6 bases). Germline V gene data show CDR1 as MNHEY and CDR2 as SVGEGT. This CDR3 is 15 amino acids long. Trimming shortened V by 6 bases and J by 6 bases, and 20 bases separated the two germline ends. The CDR3 sequence is CASRPPNREGHGYTF. The CDR3 nucleotides are TGTGCCAGCAGGCCTCCGAACAGGGAAGGACATGGCTACACCTTC.

V usage is TRBV7-9 and J usage is TRBJ2-5; 7 bases fit TRBD2. Unmatched junction bases numbered 8, after V lost 5 bases and J lost 5 bases. There are 14 residues in the CDR3. Germline CDR1 reads SEHNR; CDR2 reads FQNEAQ (reference sequence). CDR3 sequence reads: CASSAGGGMETQYF. CDR3 bases: TGTGCCAGCAGCGCCGGGGGAGGGATGGAGACCCAGTACTTC.

This clone was seen a handful of times. The rearrangement uses TRBV3-1 (or the pseudogene TRBV3-2) and TRBJ1-2, with TRBD1 as a possible D gene (5 bases). Trimming removed 4 bases from V and 0 bases from J, with 9 bases in between. Per germline, CDR1 LGHDT and CDR2 YNNKEL (reference sequence). CDR3 length: 14 amino acids. CDR3 in amino acids: CASSLRQTNYGYTF. The CDR3 DNA is TGTGCCAGCAGCCTCAGACAGACTAACTATGGCTACACCTTC.

The chain is built from TRBV12-3 or TRBV12-4 and TRBJ1-1; no reliable D call. V dropped 4 bases and J dropped 8 bases, with 8 bases sitting between them. The CDR3 has 11 amino acids. In DNA, the CDR3 is TGTGCCAGCAGTTCTAGGGCCGAAGCTTTCTTT. It encodes CASSSRAEAFF.

The chain couples TRBV5-1 to TRBJ2-7; possible D gene TRBD1, 6 bases. The germline V gene has CDR1 SGHRS and CDR2 YFSETQ. V lost 0 bases and J 1 base, leaving 8 bases between the germline ends. CDR3 length: 14 residues. The CDR3 is CASSLVTGSYEQYF. CDR3 nucleotide sequence: TGCGCCAGCAGCTTGGTTACAGGGTCCTACGAGCAGTACTTC.

This clone was picked up a small number of times. The chain uses TRBV5-6 and TRBJ2-1, with 8 bases fitting TRBD1. The CDR3 runs 14 residues. Unmatched junction bases numbered 2, after V lost 1 base and J lost 5 bases. Per the germline V gene, CDR1 is SGHDT and CDR2 is YYEEEE. CDR3 residues: CASSLWTGHNEQFF. The CDR3 DNA reads TGTGCCAGCAGCTTGTGGACAGGGCACAATGAGCAGTTCTTC.

The sample holds one count of this clone. The V gene is TRBV6-5, the J gene TRBJ2-1, with D possibly TRBD2 on 6 matching bases. Germline assignment: CDR1 MNHEY and CDR2 SVGAGI. Deletions cut 2 bases from V and 5 bases from J, with 10 bases between. CDR3 length: 14 amino acids. CDR3 region: CASSYTGLNNEQFF. CDR3 DNA sequence: TGTGCCAGCAGTTACACCGGACTAAACAATGAGCAGTTCTTC.

This clone was counted once. Written as DNA, the CDR3 is TGCGCCAGCAGACCCAACGGGACAGTCTACAATGAGCAGTTCTTC. It yields the protein CASRPNGTVYNEQFF. The chain carries TRBV10-1 and TRBJ2-1; 7 bases agree with TRBD1. CDR3 length: 15 residues. The V gene's germline CDR1 is WNHNN and CDR2 SYGVQD (reference sequence). J gave up 3 bases and V 6 bases, and 8 bases lay outside the gene matches.

The genes are TRBV7-3 and TRBJ1-1; weak D call: TRBD1 (5 bases). Looked up from germline, CDR1 is SGHTA and CDR2 is FQGTGA. Between the trimmed V and J ends, which lost 5 bases and 1 base, there was a span of 11 bases. The CDR3 sequence is 14 residues long. The CDR3 is CASSPGAANTEAFF. CDR3 bases: TGTGCCAGCAGCCCCGGGGCGGCGAACACTGAAGCTTTCTTT. Together with reference TRBV7-3 and TRBJ1-1, the CDR3 gives the full variable domain: GAGVSQTPSNKVTEKGKYVELRCDPISGHTALYWYRQSLGQGPEFLIYFQGTGAADDSGLPNDRFFAVRPEGSVSTLKIQRTERGDSAVYLCASSPGAANTEAFFGQGTRLTVV.

V is TRBV21-1 and J is TRBJ1-3. TRBV21-1 corresponds to a pseudogene. CDR3 length: 14 residues. This chain's CDR3 is CASSNLGTGNTIYF. The CDR3 coding sequence is TGTGCCAGCAGCAATCTAGGGACCGGAAACACCATATATTTT.

The chain employs TRBV18 and TRBJ2-2; D remains ambiguous. Germline V lookup: CDR1 KGHSH, CDR2 LQKENI. CDR3 length: 14 amino acids. V dropped 3 bases and J dropped 2 bases, with 7 bases sitting between them. The CDR3 here is CASSPSFNTGELFF. As DNA, the CDR3 is TGTGCCAGCTCACCCAGCTTTAACACCGGGGAGCTGTTTTTT.